The source of this TCR beta chain is a study of blood T cell repertoires in COVID-19. The assay was immunoSEQ multiplex PCR, and TCRdb's table has in-frame clones only and misses some. The sample consists of hundreds of thousands of clones, over 75% of them appearing once. The CDR3 sequence is 15 residues long. The J segment lost 8 bases and the V segment lost 3 bases, leaving 8 bases of the junction unmatched. CDR1 is KGHSY and CDR2 is FQNENV in the germline V gene. Sequencing input: PBMCs or T cells enriched from blood (not recorded which). The receptor was isolated from a young man who had recovered from COVID-19. The chain joins TRBV16 to TRBJ2-1; TRBD1 agrees at 9 bases. The CDR3 here is CASSHQKGQGDEQFF. For the CDR3, the DNA is TGTGCCAGCAGCCATCAAAAGGGACAGGGCGATGAGCAGTTCTTC.